A single sample gave rise to the 25 T cell receptor beta chains below, sequenced in a study of cytomegalovirus exposure and HLA in healthy donors. Researchers ran the PCR with 60 Vbeta and 13 Jbeta primers. The method was immunoSEQ multiplex PCR; TCRdb's version includes in-frame clones alone and lacks a portion of them. The table shows 55,000 to 70,000 clones, with 77% occurring only once. The sequencing sample was made of PBMCs. All receptors derive from a male donor in good health and CMV-seropositive.

V gene TRBV11-3 combines with J gene TRBJ1-1; 7 bases line up with TRBD1. V lost 4 bases, J lost 4 bases, and 3 bases stayed unmatched. The germline gives CDR1 SGHNT, CDR2 YENEEA. CDR3 length: 13 residues. The CDR3 DNA reads TGTGCCAGCAGCTCGACAGGGTTCACTGAAGCTTTCTTT. This gives the protein CASSSTGFTEAFF. Using reference TRBV11-3 and TRBJ1-1 for the parts outside the CDR3, the full variable domain is EAGVVQSPRYKIIEKKQPVAFWCNPISGHNTLYWYLQNLGQGPELLIRYENEEAVDDSQLPKDRFSAERLKGVDSTLKIQPAELGDSAVYLCASSSTGFTEAFFGQGTRLTVV.

The rearrangement joins TRBV7-2 to TRBJ2-7, with D tentatively TRBD2 (5 bases). V shed 6 bases and J shed 4 bases, with 16 bases lying between them. The germline CDR1 and CDR2 sequences are SGHTA and FQGNSA. CDR3 length equals 14 residues. The CDR3 DNA reads as TGTGCCAGCAGGTCAAGCGGCAGCCGATACGAGCAGTACTTC. Its translation is CASRSSGSRYEQYF.

The CDR3 spells CASSWGSLAGVYNEQFF. The CDR3 DNA reads TGTGCCAGCAGCTGGGGGTCCCTAGCGGGGGTGTACAATGAGCAGTTCTTC. The chain couples TRBV5-4 to TRBJ2-1; 10 bases are a match to TRBD2. This CDR3 is built from 17 residues. CDR1 SGHNT and CDR2 YYREEE come from the germline V gene (reference sequence). The V gene end was trimmed by 3 bases and the J gene end by 4 bases; junction bases not matched to a gene: 10.

The chain employs TRBV28 and TRBJ2-5; D may be TRBD1 (6 bases). CDR1 and CDR2 (germline): MDHEN, SYDVKM. CDR3 length equals 13 residues. V lost 6 bases to trimming and J lost 7 bases, with 15 bases between them. CDR3 nucleotide sequence: TGTGCCAGCAGCCCCGGACAGCATGGGACCCAGTACTTC. Translated, it gives CASSPGQHGTQYF.

The chain combines TRBV4-1 with TRBJ2-3, with D tentatively TRBD1 (6 bases). CDR1 is MGHRA, CDR2 YSYEKL, per germline. The V end lost 4 bases, the J end lost 0 bases, and 11 bases lay between the germline ends. This CDR3 is built from 15 residues. CDR3 sequence reads: CASSLGGGSTDTQYF. The CDR3 DNA reads as TGCGCCAGCAGCCTTGGGGGCGGGAGCACAGATACGCAGTATTTT.

The chain combines TRBV28 with TRBJ2-7; 9 bases line up with TRBD2. The CDR3 length is 14 residues. J was trimmed by 5 bases and V by 6 bases; bases with no gene match: 8. CDR1 and CDR2 (germline): MDHEN, SYDVKM. CDR3 loop: CASSPAGTSNEQYF. Here the CDR3 DNA reads TGTGCCAGCAGCCCCGCCGGGACTAGCAACGAGCAGTACTTC. The whole variable domain, remainder taken from reference TRBV28 and TRBJ2-7, is DVKVTQSSRYLVKRTGEKVFLECVQDMDHENMFWYRQDPGLGLRLIYFSYDVKMKEKGDIPEGYSVSREKKERFSLILESASTNQTSMYLCASSPAGTSNEQYFGPGTRLTVT.

V and J are TRBV29-1 and TRBJ1-2; D may be TRBD1 (5 bases). V was trimmed by 4 bases and J by 4 bases, leaving 19 bases between them. The CDR3 contains 15 residues. Germline loops: CDR1 SQVTM, CDR2 ANQGSEA. CDR3 DNA: TGCAGCGTTGTGACGTGGGCTCTGGGGGGCTATGGCTACACCTTC. It codes for CSVVTWALGGYGYTF.

This clone was seen a few times. The gene calls are TRBV6-5 and TRBJ2-7; tentative D call: TRBD2 (5 bases). Germline values: CDR1 MNHEY, CDR2 SVGAGI. The CDR3 has 15 amino acids. Trimming removed 7 bases from V and 0 bases from J, with 16 bases in between. This chain's CDR3 is CASTLSRTGSYEQYF. CDR3 sequence (DNA): TGTGCCAGCACCTTGTCCCGGACTGGCTCCTACGAGCAGTACTTC.

This chain joins TRBV7-9 and TRBJ1-4; 9 bases fit TRBD1. Germline trimming cut 4 bases from V and 8 bases from J; bases unmatched to any gene: 11. The CDR3 sequence is 16 residues long. CDR1 and CDR2 from the germline V gene are SEHNR and FQNEAQ (reference sequence). The CDR3 coding sequence is TGTGCCAGCAGCTCCCGCGACAGGGGGGTGGAGGAAAAACTGTTTTTT. Translation: CASSSRDRGVEEKLFF. The full variable domain, completed using reference TRBV7-9 and TRBJ1-4, is DTGVSQNPRHKITKRGQNVTFRCDPISEHNRLYWYRQTLGQGPEFLTYFQNEAQLEKSRLLSDRFSAERPKGSFSTLEIQRTEQGDSAMYLCASSSRDRGVEEKLFFGSGTQLSVL.

The rearrangement uses TRBV7-2 and TRBJ2-2, with 11 bases lining up with TRBD2. V lost 5 bases, J lost 5 bases, and 16 bases stayed unmatched. The length of the CDR3 is 19 residues. Germline lookup yields CDR1 SGHTA and CDR2 FQGNSA. In DNA form, the CDR3 reads TGTGCCAGCAGCATTAGGGGGGCCCCTAGCGGGGGGTGGACCGGGGAGCTGTTTTTT. Its translation: CASSIRGAPSGGWTGELFF.

This rearrangement joins TRBV5-6 to TRBJ1-1; 7 bases align to TRBD1. Germline CDR1 SGHDT, CDR2 YYEEEE. V lost 5 bases, J lost 0 bases, and 10 bases stayed unmatched. This CDR3 has 16 residues. This chain's CDR3 is CASSWGVTGLNTEAFF. CDR3 sequence (DNA): TGTGCCAGCAGTTGGGGCGTGACAGGGTTGAACACTGAAGCTTTCTTT. Combining the CDR3 with reference TRBV5-6 and TRBJ1-1 gives the whole variable domain DAGVTQSPTHLIKTRGQQVTLRCSPKSGHDTVSWYQQALGQGPQFIFQYYEEEERQRGNFPDRFSGHQFPNYSSELNVNALLLGDSALYLCASSWGVTGLNTEAFFGQGTRLTVV.

The chain has TRBV30 and TRBJ1-2; no clear D gene. The CDR3 is 11 residues long. Trimming removed 0 bases at V and 10 bases at J, with 9 bases between. Per the germline V gene, CDR1 is GTSNPN and CDR2 is SVGIG (reference sequence). CDR3 nucleotides: TGTGCCTGGAGTGTACTCGGGGACTACACCTTC. Amino acids: CAWSVLGDYTF.

This chain connects TRBV27 to TRBJ2-7; 8 bases map to TRBD2. V lost 2 bases and J lost 3; bases outside the gene matches: 6. This CDR3 spans 15 amino acids. Germline V gene sequence: CDR1 MNHEY, CDR2 SMNVEV (reference sequence). The CDR3 sequence: CASSLLTGGNYEQYF. In DNA, the CDR3 is TGTGCCAGCAGTTTACTTACGGGGGGGAACTACGAGCAGTACTTC.

The chain couples TRBV6-5 to TRBJ1-6, with D uncertain. CDR1 is MNHEY and CDR2 is SVGAGI in the germline V gene. Trimming left V 4 bases short and J 6 bases short, with 16 bases between. The CDR3 loop spans 16 amino acids. Here the CDR3 reads CASSSPRRMGNSPLHF. The CDR3 DNA reads TGTGCCAGCAGTTCCCCGCGGCGGATGGGTAATTCACCCCTCCACTTT.

J is TRBJ2-3 and V is TRBV27, with 10 bases that match TRBD2. From germline, CDR1 is MNHEY and CDR2 SMNVEV (reference sequence). J lost 0 bases, V lost 6 bases, and 9 bases had no gene match. This CDR3 is built from 17 residues. The CDR3 reads CASSLLRTSGSTDTQYF. The CDR3, as DNA: TGTGCCAGCAGCCTACTAAGGACTAGCGGTAGCACAGATACGCAGTATTTT.

V is TRBV7-9 and J is TRBJ2-5; D is perhaps TRBD1 (6 bases). This CDR3 spans 12 amino acids. Germline CDR1 is SEHNR and CDR2 is FQNEAQ (reference sequence). The V end was cut by 5 bases, the J end by 5 bases, with 9 bases between. As DNA, the CDR3 is TGTGCCAGCAGCCCAGGGGTGGAGACCCAGTACTTC. Translation: CASSPGVETQYF. Using reference TRBV7-9 and TRBJ2-5 for the parts outside the CDR3, the full variable domain is DTGVSQNPRHKITKRGQNVTFRCDPISEHNRLYWYRQTLGQGPEFLTYFQNEAQLEKSRLLSDRFSAERPKGSFSTLEIQRTEQGDSAMYLCASSPGVETQYFGPGTRLLVL.

This clone was detected once. V gene TRBV27 combines with J gene TRBJ2-1; 7 bases are shared with TRBD1. Losses at the gene ends were 9 bases for V and 7 bases for J; bases not matched to a gene: 9. This CDR3 comprises 13 residues. Germline CDR1 MNHEY, CDR2 SMNVEV (reference sequence). The CDR3 DNA reads as TGTGCCAGTACTACTGGGACAGCAAATGAGCAGTTCTTC. Its translation is CASTTGTANEQFF.

The rearrangement uses TRBV10-2 and TRBJ2-1, with 7 bases aligning to TRBD1. This CDR3 comprises 15 residues. The junction had 3 bases not matched to a gene; V was cut back by 4 bases and J by 0 bases. The germline V gene has CDR1 WSHSY and CDR2 SAAADI. The CDR3 DNA sequence: TGCGCCAGCAGTGTACAGGGGAGCTCCTACAATGAGCAGTTCTTC. It yields the protein CASSVQGSSYNEQFF.

The rearrangement links TRBV28 to TRBJ2-5; 8 bases are shared with TRBD2. This CDR3 comprises 14 residues. In germline, CDR1 is MDHEN, CDR2 SYDVKM. J lost 5 bases, V lost 6 bases, and 8 bases had no gene match. DNA for the CDR3: TGTGCCAGCAGCATTCGGGAGGGGTGGGAGACCCAGTACTTC. Translating it yields CASSIREGWETQYF.

Only one count was recorded for this clone. This rearrangement joins TRBV6-1 to TRBJ2-7; 7 bases match TRBD2. Germline trimming cut 1 base from V and 9 bases from J; bases unmatched to any gene: 0. Looked up from germline, CDR1 is MNHNS and CDR2 is SASEGT. The CDR3 consists of 11 residues. The CDR3 is CASSEGGGQYF. For the CDR3, the DNA is TGTGCCAGCAGTGAAGGGGGGGGGCAGTACTTC.

This clone appeared a single time. The chain links TRBV28 to TRBJ1-1; D might be TRBD1 (6 bases). The CDR3 has 13 amino acids. CDR1 and CDR2 (germline): MDHEN, SYDVKM. V was pared by 5 bases and J by 6 bases, with 13 bases between. The CDR3 DNA sequence: TGTGCCAGCAGTCGAGGACAGCAAGCTGAAGCTTTCTTT. It translates to CASSRGQQAEAFF.

This clone showed up just once. The chain links TRBV6-5 to TRBJ2-5; a possible D gene is TRBD1 (6 bases). CDR1 and CDR2 from the germline V gene are MNHEY and SVGAGI. The CDR3 consists of 15 residues. Trimming pared 6 bases from V and 5 bases from J, leaving 19 bases between. CDR3 nucleotide sequence: TGTGCCAGCAGCTCAGTTACGTCAGGGGAGGAGACCCAGTACTTC. Translating it yields CASSSVTSGEETQYF.

The V call is TRBV7-2, the J call TRBJ1-2; 8 bases map to TRBD1. The CDR3 contains 15 residues. CDR1 SGHTA and CDR2 FQGNSA come from the germline V gene. V shed 5 bases, J shed 5 bases, and the junction held 10 bases outside the gene matches. CDR3 residues: CASSPGGAYSYGYTF. In nucleotides, the CDR3 is TGTGCCAGCAGCCCAGGGGGCGCCTACTCTTATGGCTACACCTTC.

The V gene is TRBV7-3, the J gene TRBJ2-2; D perhaps matches TRBD2 (7 bases). The CDR3 consists of 16 residues. From germline, CDR1 is SGHTA and CDR2 FQGTGA. The germline V and J ends were trimmed by 4 bases and 6 bases, with 18 bases remaining between them. CDR3 sequence: CASSSIGGGAAGELFF. CDR3 coding DNA: TGTGCCAGCAGCTCAATAGGGGGGGGAGCGGCCGGGGAGCTGTTTTTT.

V is TRBV2 and J is TRBJ2-5; the match to TRBD2 covers 11 bases. Trimming removed 7 bases from V and 7 bases from J; junction bases left unmatched: 5. The CDR3 is 13 amino acids. The germline CDR1 and CDR2 sequences are SNHLY and FYNNEI. The CDR3: CASIGTSGSTQYF. The DNA for the CDR3 is TGTGCCAGCATAGGGACTAGCGGTTCGACCCAGTACTTC.